The 5 T cell receptor beta chains listed next were all sequenced from one sample in a study of somatic mutations in cytotoxic T cells in rheumatoid arthritis. TCRdb's copy holds only in-frame clones and misses some; the assay was immunoSEQ multiplex PCR. The sample includes a few thousand clones, over 60% of them seen just once. The material sequenced was CD8+ T cells sorted from blood. The source is a man between 65 and 80 years old with rheumatoid arthritis.

The CDR3 sequence is CSVDGTGLIYGYTF. DNA of the CDR3: TGCAGCGTTGATGGGACAGGGCTAATCTATGGCTACACCTTC. This chain links TRBV29-1 with TRBJ1-2; 9 positions agree with TRBD1. CDR1 SQVTM and CDR2 ANQGSEA come from the germline V gene. V shed 3 bases and J 4 bases; nucleotides not matched to a gene: 6. CDR3 length: 14 amino acids.

The chain is built from TRBV5-6 and TRBJ2-1; D gene unclear. Germline CDR1 SGHDT, CDR2 YYEEEE. The CDR3 is 12 residues long. Trimming stripped 1 base from V and 7 bases from J, with 6 bases between. The CDR3 here is CASSLTQNEQFF. The CDR3 DNA follows: TGTGCCAGCAGCTTGACCCAGAATGAGCAGTTCTTC.

This clone was seen a few times. Additional DNA sequences in this sample encode the identical CDR3. This chain uses TRBV7-6 with TRBJ1-6; weak D call: TRBD1 (6 bases). CDR1 is SGHVS, CDR2 FNYEAQ, per germline. V dropped 4 bases and J dropped 13 bases, with 14 bases sitting between them. This CDR3 is built from 13 residues. The CDR3 sequence is CASSSYRESPLHF. DNA for the CDR3: TGTGCCAGCAGCTCGTACAGGGAATCCCCCCTCCACTTT.

The V call is TRBV10-3, the J call TRBJ2-2; D gene unclear. Germline CDR1 is ENHRY and CDR2 is SYGVKD. The CDR3 runs to 13 residues. V was pared by 4 bases and J by 1 base, with 4 bases between. The CDR3 sequence is CAISGGNTGELFF. CDR3 nucleotide sequence: TGTGCCATCAGTGGAGGGAACACCGGGGAGCTGTTTTTT.

As regards this clone: At one of its ends the junction is not consistent with the germline gene, which may arise from a read error. This rearrangement joins TRBV7-9 to TRBJ1-3; D unclear. The CDR3 is 13 residues long. Germline V gene lookup returns CDR1 SEHNR and CDR2 FQNEAQ (reference sequence). CDR3 DNA: TGTGACAGCAGCTTGCCGGGGTACACCACCATATATTTT. This sequence encodes CDSSLPGYTTIYF.